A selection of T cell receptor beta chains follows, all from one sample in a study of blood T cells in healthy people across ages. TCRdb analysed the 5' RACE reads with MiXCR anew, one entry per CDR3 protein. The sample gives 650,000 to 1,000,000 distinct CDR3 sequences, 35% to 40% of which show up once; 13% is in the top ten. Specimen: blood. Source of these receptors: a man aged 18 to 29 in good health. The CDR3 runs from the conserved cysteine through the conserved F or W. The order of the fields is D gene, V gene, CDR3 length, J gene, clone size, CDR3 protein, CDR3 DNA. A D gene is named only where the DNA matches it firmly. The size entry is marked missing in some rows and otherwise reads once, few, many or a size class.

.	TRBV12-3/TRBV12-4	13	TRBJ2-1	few	CAGRVGRSGEQFF	TGTGCCGGGCGAGTGGGACGTTCGGGGGAGCAGTTCTTC
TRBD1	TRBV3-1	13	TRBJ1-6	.	CAGSPTGDSPLHF	TGTGCCGGCAGCCCGACAGGGGATTCACCCCTCCACTTT
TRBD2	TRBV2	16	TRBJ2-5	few	CASSEGTRRYQETQYF	TGTGCCAGCAGCGAAGGGACTAGGCGGTACCAAGAGACCCAGTACTTC
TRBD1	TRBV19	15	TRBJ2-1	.	CASTPSGDRVNEQFF	TGTGCCAGTACTCCTTCGGGGGACAGGGTGAATGAGCAGTTCTTC
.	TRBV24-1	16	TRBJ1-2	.	CATSDSVTRLGYGYTF	TGTGCCACCAGTGATTCAGTGACGAGGCTGGGATATGGCTACACCTTC
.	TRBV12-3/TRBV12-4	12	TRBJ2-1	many	CASSFLAGEQFF	TGTGCCAGCAGTTTCCTCGCGGGGGAGCAGTTCTTC
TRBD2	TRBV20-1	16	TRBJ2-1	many	CSAATLAGVPYNEQFF	TGCAGTGCTGCTACCTTAGCGGGGGTCCCCTACAATGAGCAGTTCTTC
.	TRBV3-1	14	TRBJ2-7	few	CASSQDSRGGLQYF	TGTGCCAGCAGCCAAGATTCGCGGGGAGGCCTCCAGTACTTC
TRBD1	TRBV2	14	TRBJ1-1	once	CASSGDQGAGRAFF	TGTGCCAGCAGTGGAGACCAGGGGGCCGGTCGGGCTTTCTTT
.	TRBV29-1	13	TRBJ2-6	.	CSVSPTAANVLTF	TGCAGCGTCAGCCCTACAGCGGCCAACGTCCTGACTTTC
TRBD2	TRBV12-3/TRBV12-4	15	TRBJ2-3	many	CASGLSGGAADTQYF	TGTGCCAGCGGCTTGAGCGGGGGGGCCGCAGATACGCAGTATTTT
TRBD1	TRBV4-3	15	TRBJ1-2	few	CASSHRTGANYGYTF	TGCGCCAGCAGCCATAGGACAGGAGCTAACTATGGCTACACCTTC
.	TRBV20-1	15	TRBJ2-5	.	CSARDGAGDRETQYF	TGCAGTGCTAGAGATGGGGCAGGGGATAGGGAGACCCAGTACTTC
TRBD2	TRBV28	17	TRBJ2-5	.	CASSSIWTSGGIRAQYF	TGTGCCAGCAGTTCCATTTGGACTAGCGGGGGGATTCGGGCCCAGTACTTC
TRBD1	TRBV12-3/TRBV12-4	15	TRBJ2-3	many	CASSLKQGAADTQYF	TGTGCCAGCAGTTTAAAACAGGGGGCCGCAGATACGCAGTATTTT
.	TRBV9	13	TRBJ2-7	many	CASSEIESDEQYF	TGTGCCAGCAGCGAGATCGAGTCCGACGAGCAGTACTTC
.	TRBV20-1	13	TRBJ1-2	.	CSAKLLPGHGYTF	TGCAGTGCTAAACTTCTCCCGGGACACGGCTACACCTTC